These T cell receptor beta chains were read from a single sample in a study of T cell responses to AZD1222 COVID-19 vaccine. Sequencing was performed with immunoSEQ multiplex PCR; in TCRdb, only in-frame clones are kept and a portion is missing. This repertoire shows roughly 120,000 clones, 90% to 95% found once; its top ten account for 2.8%. Material: peripheral blood, obtained on day 0 of AZD1222 vaccination. All receptors come from an adult in good health. Each CDR3 is given with its conserved first and last residue.

V | length | CDR3
TRBV19 | 12 | CGARDRDGGYTF
TRBV7-6 | 16 | CASSPRRVGGTGELFF
TRBV2 | 12 | CASRTLDGGYTF
TRBV12-3/TRBV12-4 | 12 | CASRSGGDGYTF
TRBV6-5 | 15 | CASNLLLTGYRGYTF
TRBV7-6 | 14 | CASSLVLSAGEQYF
TRBV6-5 | 11 | CARAENTEAFF
TRBV19 | 13 | CASSVDRKDGYTF
TRBV5-1 | 14 | CASSLQGREETQYF
TRBV5-6 | 12 | CASSVTGQPQHF
TRBV9 | 16 | CASSPGAAGATNEQFF
TRBV9 | 15 | CASSVQGHTGNTIYF
TRBV2 | 12 | CASPGGVFGYTF
TRBV5-1 | 14 | CASSFNRENTEAFF
TRBV9 | 18 | CASSPGTSGRADSYEQYF
TRBV27 | 16 | CASRTSGRAGGDTQYF
TRBV9 | 15 | CASSEGGAIFYGYTF
TRBV27 | 13 | CASSARGTDTQYF
TRBV12-5 | 15 | CASGLVGTEIRPQHF
TRBV5-1 | 15 | CASSGSNEGGETQYF
TRBV27 | 15 | CASSSLGATNEKLFF
TRBV6-4 | 12 | CASSDKGGELFF
TRBV5-1 | 15 | CASSETRDSNEKLFF
TRBV19 | 13 | CASFPGVGNTIYF
TRBV30 | 11 | CAWSYDNGAFF
TRBV4-2 | 16 | CASSQEAGQRYQPQHF
TRBV4-2 | 19 | CASSQGGLAGGTPYYEQYF
TRBV10-2 | 15 | CATDWGAGVTGELFF
TRBV29-1 | 15 | CSVGDRGGGNQPQHF
TRBV2 | 14 | CASSERGPNYGYTF
TRBV5-6 | 16 | CASSFSSAGLFATIYF
TRBV5-6 | 13 | CASSLGRTYEQYF
TRBV27 | 14 | CASSLQGAGETQYF
TRBV6-5 | 15 | CASSPLTGGFPEAFF
TRBV5-1 | 15 | CASSAGVVNTGELFF
TRBV7-9 | 14 | CASSLEGAGQPQHF
TRBV6-5 | 15 | CASSYRQGLNQPQHF
TRBV6-5 | 16 | CASSYSRQGAGNTIYF
TRBV2 | 15 | CASSSWTVDNYGYTF
TRBV2 | 14 | CASSEPGAVYGYTF
TRBV4-2 | 16 | CASSRDQGPTGTEAFF
TRBV7-8 | 16 | CASSLYRGSSTDTQYF
TRBV4-1 | 15 | CASSQDRGAGETQYF
TRBV12-3/TRBV12-4 | 12 | CASSPGMYEQYF
TRBV6-1 | 18 | CASSDGLALFGGTDTQYF
TRBV7-3 | 18 | CASSLGLAEVWDTDTQYF
TRBV7-8 | 16 | CASSLVGGTTNEKLFF
TRBV7-9 | 14 | CASSSGLHWETQYF
TRBV9 | 15 | CASSVSGTWGTEAFF
TRBV9 | 12 | CASSTGQAEAFF
TRBV11-2 | 15 | CASSPTGTGGYEQYF
TRBV5-4 | 16 | CASSLGAPGYNSPLHF
TRBV10-1 | 15 | CASSPDDRNTDTQYF
TRBV2 | 17 | CASSEVPGGLAIAGYTF
TRBV2 | 13 | CASSTSVPYEQYF
TRBV2 | 14 | CASSDGVAKNIQYF
TRBV4-1 | 13 | CASSQEGALRMFF
TRBV6-4 | 8 | CTYRGYTF
TRBV5-4 | 15 | CASSPRDRFADTQYF